This passage covers 21 T cell receptor beta chains from one sample sequenced in a study of CD8 T cells in ankylosing spondylitis. Findings and caveats of the study: Characteristic of ankylosing spondylitis blood, it appeared, was a TCR beta motif comprising 7 to 9 highly homologous variants.

Their antigen targets remain unknown. TCRdb re-called the 5' RACE reads with MiXCR, one entry per CDR3 protein. Among a few hundred thousand distinct CDR3 sequences, about an eighth were seen once, and the ten largest hold under 7.5%. Material: blood, either unsorted or a sorted T cell fraction (not recorded which). Source of these receptors: a male donor with ankylosing spondylitis.

The chain joins TRBV7-9 to TRBJ2-1; the D gene is possibly TRBD2 (5 bases). This CDR3 has 15 amino acids. Between the trimmed V and J ends, which lost 1 base and 2 bases, there was a span of 9 bases. The germline V gene encodes CDR1 SEHNR and CDR2 FQNEAQ (reference sequence). The CDR3 reads CASSLEYGAYNEQFF. The CDR3 coding sequence is TGTGCCAGCAGCTTAGAGTACGGGGCCTACAATGAGCAGTTCTTC.

This clonotype was found a few times. The DNA for the CDR3 is TGTGCCAGCAGCACTGCCGGGACAGGGCCCAACAATCAGCCCCAGCATTTT. It specifies CASSTAGTGPNNQPQHF. The chain carries TRBV7-2 and TRBJ1-5, with 9 bases that match TRBD1. CDR3 length: 17 residues. The V gene end was trimmed by 5 bases and the J gene end by 3 bases; junction bases not matched to a gene: 11. From germline, CDR1 is SGHTA and CDR2 FQGNSA.

This clonotype turned up a few times. The chain links TRBV12-3 or TRBV12-4 to TRBJ1-3; D is unresolved. The CDR3 is 13 residues long. V was trimmed by 6 bases and J by 3 bases, leaving 9 bases between them. DNA of the CDR3: TGTGCCAGCAGGCCTGGGCTTGGAAACACCATATATTTT. Its protein product is CASRPGLGNTIYF.

This sequence joins TRBV5-1 and TRBJ2-1; the D gene is possibly TRBD2 (6 bases). This CDR3 spans 16 amino acids. CDR1 and CDR2 (germline): SGHRS, YFSETQ. Between the trimmed V and J ends, which lost 2 bases and 15 bases, there was a span of 27 bases. The CDR3 sequence is CASSFNPSVPAEGWFF. CDR3 in DNA: TGCGCCAGCAGCTTTAACCCTAGCGTCCCAGCTGAAGGCTGGTTCTTC.

The chain has TRBV25-1 and TRBJ2-1, with D tentatively TRBD1 (6 bases). Germline V gene data show CDR1 as MGHDK and CDR2 as SYGVNS. Trimming removed 6 bases at V and 2 bases at J, with 8 bases between. CDR3 length equals 13 residues. CDR3 sequence: CASRWTAYNEQFF. In nucleotides, the CDR3 is TGTGCCAGCAGATGGACAGCCTACAATGAGCAGTTCTTC.

The rearrangement uses TRBV12-3 or TRBV12-4 and TRBJ2-5, with 11 bases aligning to TRBD2. Unmatched junction bases numbered 1, after V lost 6 bases and J lost 4 bases. This CDR3 contains 13 residues. CDR3 in amino acids: CASRTSGAETQYF. The CDR3 region has the DNA TGTGCCAGCAGGACTAGCGGGGCAGAGACCCAGTACTTC.

V and J are TRBV14 and TRBJ2-2; 7 bases match TRBD2. J was trimmed by 5 bases and V by 3 bases; bases with no gene match: 12. Germline lookup yields CDR1 SGHDN and CDR2 FVKESK. This CDR3 spans 17 amino acids. CDR3 protein: CASSHYRSSGATGELFF. Written as DNA, the CDR3 is TGTGCCAGCAGCCATTACAGGTCTAGCGGAGCAACCGGGGAGCTGTTTTTT. Full variable domain (rest looked up from reference TRBV14 and TRBJ2-2): EAGVTQFPSHSVIEKGQTVTLRCDPISGHDNLYWYRRVMGKEIKFLLHFVKESKQDESGMPNNRFLAERTGGTYSTLKVQPAELEDSGVYFCASSHYRSSGATGELFFGEGSRLTVL.

CDR3 sequence: CASSPLAGESYEQYV. Written as DNA, the CDR3 is TGTGCCAGCAGTCCTCTAGCGGGAGAGTCCTACGAGCAGTACGTC. V and J are TRBV6-1 and TRBJ2-7, with TRBD2 identical over 10 bases. Germline CDR1 reads MNHNS; CDR2 reads SASEGT. CDR3 length: 15 amino acids. With V trimmed by 5 bases and J by 1 base, 5 bases remained unmatched.

This clonotype showed up just a few times. The rearrangement joins TRBV12-5 to TRBJ1-2; D is perhaps TRBD1 (6 bases). Germline V gene lookup returns CDR1 LGHNT and CDR2 FRNRAP. This CDR3 has 14 residues. V gave up 5 bases and J gave up 7 bases, with 17 bases separating them. CDR3 in DNA: TGTGCTAGTGGTCGCCCCACAGGGTCGCCTGGCTACACCTTC. Translating gives CASGRPTGSPGYTF.

This clonotype was found a few times. The genes are TRBV6-1 and TRBJ1-2; D is undetermined. There are 13 residues in the CDR3. With 4 bases removed from V and 3 bases from J, the gap between germline ends came to 9 bases. Germline lookup yields CDR1 MNHNS and CDR2 SASEGT. In DNA form, the CDR3 reads TGTGCCAGCAGTGGGCAGGACTACTATGGCTACACCTTC. Translation gives CASSGQDYYGYTF.

This clonotype showed up just a few times. This rearrangement joins TRBV3-1 to TRBJ2-2; D is undetermined. V lost 4 bases and J 5 bases, leaving 14 bases between the germline ends. The CDR3 totals 15 residues. Germline-derived CDR1 and CDR2 are LGHDT and YNNKEL (reference sequence). The CDR3 spells CASSPRLGRTGELFF. In nucleotides, the CDR3 is TGTGCCAGCAGCCCCCGGTTAGGGCGGACCGGGGAGCTGTTTTTT.

The V and J genes are TRBV27 and TRBJ2-3; TRBD1 is a possible D gene (6 bases). In germline, CDR1 is MNHEY, CDR2 SMNVEV (reference sequence). The CDR3 is made up of 16 amino acids. Trimming took 5 bases from V and 2 from J, leaving 17 bases between them. CDR3 protein: CASSRPGQTTTDTQYF. The CDR3 nucleotides are TGTGCCAGCAGTAGACCGGGACAAACGACCACAGATACGCAGTATTTT.

This clonotype has just a few counts. The chain couples TRBV29-1 to TRBJ1-5; D uncertain. From germline, CDR1 is SQVTM and CDR2 ANQGSEA. Deletions cut 6 bases from V and 4 bases from J, with 16 bases between. CDR3 length: 14 residues. The CDR3, as DNA: TGCAGCGTGAAAGACTCGGGGATGAATCAGCCCCAGCATTTT. Protein: CSVKDSGMNQPQHF.

This clonotype has a count of ten or more. V gene TRBV5-1 combines with J gene TRBJ1-1, with a weak D call TRBD1 (6 bases). The CDR3 has 13 amino acids. The V gene lost 4 bases and the J gene lost 7 bases, with 14 bases spanning the gap. Germline V lookup: CDR1 SGHRS, CDR2 YFSETQ. The DNA of the CDR3 is TGCGCCAGCAGCGTAACAGCAGGGGTTGAAGCTTTCTTT. It yields the protein CASSVTAGVEAFF. Full variable domain (remainder filled in from reference TRBV5-1 and TRBJ1-1): KAGVTQTPRYLIKTRGQQVTLSCSPISGHRSVSWYQQTPGQGLQFLFEYFSETQRNKGNFPGRFSGRQFSNSRSEMNVSTLELGDSALYLCASSVTAGVEAFFGQGTRLTVV.

The rearrangement joins TRBV5-6 to TRBJ2-1; D possibly corresponds to TRBD1 (5 bases). Germline V gene lookup returns CDR1 SGHDT and CDR2 YYEEEE. With 6 bases removed from V and 3 bases from J, the gap between germline ends came to 19 bases. The CDR3 has 16 residues. CDR3 region: CASNPPKGVGYNEQFF. DNA of the CDR3: TGTGCCAGCAACCCCCCCAAAGGGGTAGGCTACAATGAGCAGTTCTTC.

The table lists this clonotype with many counts. A read error may account for a junction end that differs from germline. The chain carries TRBV5-1 and TRBJ1-3, with a weak D call TRBD1 (5 bases). CDR1 is SGHRS, CDR2 YFSETQ, per germline. CDR3 length: 13 residues. This CDR3 reads CATSEGTGNTIYF. The CDR3 nucleotides read TGCGCCACCAGCGAGGGGACTGGAAACACCATATATTTT.

The chain carries TRBV12-3 or TRBV12-4 and TRBJ1-5; TRBD1 matches 8 bases. V trimming: 5 bases; J trimming: 9 bases; junction bases outside the gene matches: 9. The CDR3 spans 14 residues. The CDR3 DNA follows: TGTGCCAGCAGTCTGGACAGGGTGGTGAGGCCCCAGCATTTT. Its translation is CASSLDRVVRPQHF.

The chain couples TRBV15 to TRBJ2-1; 7 nucleotides align to TRBD2. The germline V gene encodes CDR1 LNHNV and CDR2 YYDKDF (reference sequence). The CDR3 is 20 residues long. The junction had 14 bases not matched to a gene; V was cut back by 0 bases and J by 0 bases. The DNA for the CDR3 is TGTGCCACCAGCAGAGAGCGGGGTTATGGCGGGGGAAGCTCCTACAATGAGCAGTTCTTC. This encodes CATSRERGYGGGSSYNEQFF.

This clonotype was counted a few times. The V gene is TRBV14, the J gene TRBJ2-3; D call uncertain. From germline, CDR1 is SGHDN and CDR2 FVKESK. Trimming pared 4 bases from V and 1 base from J, leaving 12 bases between. The length of the CDR3 is 15 residues. The CDR3 sequence: CASSPTFGGTDTQYF. Here the CDR3 DNA reads TGTGCCAGCAGCCCGACATTTGGGGGCACAGATACGCAGTATTTT.

The chain is built from TRBV4-1 and TRBJ2-7, with TRBD2 matching 9 bases. Germline lookup yields CDR1 MGHRA and CDR2 YSYEKL. After removal of 0 bases from V and 3 bases from J, the junction contained 9 bases not matched to a gene. The CDR3 covers 17 residues. CDR3 sequence (DNA): TGCGCCAGCAGCCAAGAGCCTAGCGGGATCCGACTCTACGAGCAGTACGTC. Its protein is CASSQEPSGIRLYEQYV.

The table lists this clonotype with a few counts. This chain joins TRBV27 and TRBJ2-1, with 7 bases aligning to TRBD2. The CDR3 is 17 residues long. Germline V gives CDR1 MNHEY, CDR2 SMNVEV (reference sequence). V was clipped by 4 bases and J by 2 bases; unmatched bases: 11. In DNA, the CDR3 is TGTGCCAGCAGTTACGGTAGCGGGCCCTTAGCCTACAATGAGCAGTTCTTC. Translating it yields CASSYGSGPLAYNEQFF.